The TCR beta chain described here comes from a study of response to subunit inactivated influenza vaccine. Study-wide results and limits: Authors suggested each seasonal influenza vaccination recruits few new T cells.

This clonotype was recorded a few times. Its antigen is not known. Germline trimming cut 1 base from V and 5 bases from J; bases unmatched to any gene: 10. Germline values: CDR1 LGHDT, CDR2 YNNKEL (reference sequence). The CDR3 spans 16 residues. TCRdb processed the RT-PCR reads anew with MiXCR; each CDR3 protein has one entry. Of roughly 650,000 distinct CDR3 sequences detected, 12% to 15% appear once; the ten largest clones hold approximately 7.6%. This receptor was taken from a man aged 50 to 59 who received an inactivated influenza vaccine. Material: PBMCs from blood, obtained less than 15 days before vaccination. This chain links TRBV3-1 with TRBJ1-1; TRBD1 matches at 7 bases. The DNA of the CDR3 is TGTGCCAGCAGCCAAGGTAGCCAGGGGGTGGGGACTGAAGCTTTCTTT. Translated, it gives CASSQGSQGVGTEAFF.